The 31 T cell receptor beta chains reported below all come from one sample, sequenced in a study of CD8+CD57+ T cells in acquired aplastic anemia. Patients chosen for sequencing had CD8+CD57+ cells that had expanded, as shown by flow cytometry. Profiling of TCR beta VDJ combinations and CDR3 sequences used genomic DNA as template. TCRdb re-called the reads through MiXCR, storing one row per CDR3 protein. This table holds 180,000 or so distinct CDR3 sequences, roughly 65% found once. The sequenced material came from sorted CD4+, CD8+, or CD8+CD57+ T cells (not recorded which) from PBMCs. These receptors originate from a human donor with aplastic anemia.

This clonotype turned up a few times. The CDR3 here is CASSTRTGMNTEAFF. In DNA form, the CDR3 reads TGTGCCAGCAGCACTCGGACAGGAATGAACACTGAAGCTTTCTTT. This chain links TRBV7-9 with TRBJ1-1; 7 bases are shared with TRBD1. With V trimmed by 5 bases and J by 0 bases, 6 bases remained unmatched. From germline, CDR1 is SEHNR and CDR2 FQNEAQ (reference sequence). The CDR3 is 15 amino acids.

This clonotype was seen repeatedly, ten times or more. This chain links TRBV12-3 or TRBV12-4 with TRBJ2-7; 7 bases line up with TRBD1. This CDR3 is 13 amino acids long. Germline trimming cut 7 bases from V and 3 bases from J; bases unmatched to any gene: 6. CDR3 sequence reads: CASKRGRIYEQYF. The CDR3 region has the DNA TGTGCCAGCAAAAGGGGGCGCATCTACGAGCAGTACTTC.

This clonotype has a count of ten or more. The genes are TRBV4-1 and TRBJ2-7; no reliable D call. The CDR3 runs to 16 residues. With 3 bases removed from V and 4 bases from J, the gap between germline ends came to 19 bases. CDR1 MGHRA and CDR2 YSYEKL come from the germline V gene. CDR3 bases: TGCGCCAGCAGCCACCCTGGGTTGGCAGGTACATACGAGCAGTACTTC. This gives the protein CASSHPGLAGTYEQYF.

The gene calls are TRBV20-1 and TRBJ1-2; TRBD1 agrees at 9 bases. The CDR3 spans 13 residues. The ends lost 5 bases at V and 4 bases at J; junction bases unmatched: 5. From germline, CDR1 is DFQATT and CDR2 SNEGSKA (reference sequence). The CDR3 bases are TGCAGTGCTCTAACAGGGGGCGGCTATGGCTACACCTTC. Translated, it gives CSALTGGGYGYTF.

Only a few counts were recorded for this clonotype. J is TRBJ2-3 and V is TRBV13; D might be TRBD1 (5 bases). The CDR3 runs to 15 residues. Trimming cost V 1 base and J 0 bases, with 8 bases left between them. The germline gives CDR1 PRHDT, CDR2 FYEKMQ (reference sequence). DNA for the CDR3: TGTGCCAGCAGCTTAGACGGACATAGCACAGATACGCAGTATTTT. Amino acid sequence: CASSLDGHSTDTQYF.

This clonotype was detected only a few times. The chain joins TRBV24-1 to TRBJ2-3, with 10 bases that match TRBD1. Germline lookup yields CDR1 KGHDR and CDR2 SFDVKD. CDR3 size: 15 residues. Trimming at V came to 5 bases and at J to 3 bases, leaving 4 bases not matched to a gene. This chain's CDR3 is CATSADRGPTDTQYF. CDR3 sequence (DNA): TGTGCCACCAGTGCTGACAGGGGGCCGACAGATACGCAGTATTTT.

The V gene is TRBV10-3, the J gene TRBJ2-7; 7 bases align to TRBD1. Germline assignment: CDR1 ENHRY and CDR2 SYGVKD. J gave up 0 bases and V 6 bases, and 8 bases lay outside the gene matches. This CDR3 region has 15 residues. In nucleotides, the CDR3 is TGTGCCATCAGCCACTCCGGGACAGACTCCTACGAGCAGTACTTC. Translating gives CAISHSGTDSYEQYF.

The rearrangement joins TRBV3-1 to TRBJ1-5; D is uncertain. This CDR3 is built from 14 residues. V was clipped by 0 bases and J by 9 bases, with 12 bases between them. Germline lookup yields CDR1 LGHDT and CDR2 YNNKEL (reference sequence). The CDR3 bases are TGTGCCAGCAGCCAAGACACGCAGAGACGGCCCCAGCATTTT. This encodes CASSQDTQRRPQHF.

In the case of this clonotype: A junction end diverges from the germline sequence, so it may reflect a read error. The chain joins TRBV2 to TRBJ1-2; TRBD1 aligns across 8 bases. This CDR3 spans 13 amino acids. CDR1 and CDR2 (germline): SNHLY, FYNNEI. The CDR3 spells CSSSGQGSFGYTF. The CDR3 bases are TGTTCCAGCAGTGGACAGGGCTCTTTTGGCTACACCTTC.

The chain has TRBV2 and TRBJ2-3; D might be TRBD1 (6 bases). The CDR3 contains 17 residues. Germline V CDR1 and CDR2: SNHLY, FYNNEI. V lost 5 bases, J lost 11 bases, and 29 bases lay in between. In DNA, the CDR3 is TGTGCCAGCAGTTCACCCGGGACAAGGGGTCGATACAATGAGCAGTATTTT. Translated: CASSSPGTRGRYNEQYF.

This clonotype was observed a few times. The junction shows a germline mismatch at one end, possibly a read error. J is TRBJ1-1 and V is TRBV5-1; D may be TRBD1 (5 bases). Germline assignment: CDR1 SGHRS and CDR2 YFSETQ. CDR3 size: 16 residues. The CDR3 region has the DNA TGCGCCAGCAGCTTCGGGTCCGGGGCGTTGAACGCTGAAGCTTTCTTT. Translated, it gives CASSFGSGALNAEAFF.

This clonotype showed up just a few times. The V gene is TRBV15, the J gene TRBJ2-6; 7 nucleotides line up with TRBD1. V lost 3 bases, J lost 4 bases, and 6 bases stayed unmatched. CDR3 length: 16 residues. Per the germline V gene, CDR1 is LNHNV and CDR2 is YYDKDF (reference sequence). As DNA, the CDR3 is TGTGCCACCAGCAGGGACAGGTGGGGCGGGGCCAACGTCCTGACTTTC. Protein product: CATSRDRWGGANVLTF.

The rearrangement links TRBV28 to TRBJ1-2; D remains unclear. The germline V and J ends were trimmed by 6 bases and 2 bases, with 19 bases remaining between them. The CDR3 is 16 amino acids. Per germline, CDR1 MDHEN and CDR2 SYDVKM. The CDR3: CASSLTRIALNYGYTF. The CDR3 coding sequence is TGTGCCAGCAGCCTAACACGCATCGCGCTCAACTATGGCTACACCTTC.

V and J are TRBV12-3 or TRBV12-4 and TRBJ2-5; tentative D call: TRBD2 (6 bases). CDR3 size: 13 residues. V was pared by 3 bases and J by 5 bases, with 10 bases between. CDR3 amino acids: CASSFGGGETQYF. CDR3 sequence (DNA): TGTGCCAGCAGTTTTGGAGGAGGGGAGACCCAGTACTTC.

The V gene is TRBV2, the J gene TRBJ2-7; no clear D gene. The length of the CDR3 is 14 residues. CDR1 is SNHLY, CDR2 FYNNEI, per germline. Trimming took off 5 bases at V and 0 bases at J, with 11 bases between the two ends. This CDR3 reads CASSYGLDSYEQYF. CDR3 bases: TGTGCCAGCAGTTATGGCCTAGACTCCTACGAGCAGTACTTC.

This clonotype has just one count. V and J are TRBV19 and TRBJ2-1; 15 positions agree with TRBD2. The CDR3 is 18 amino acids. Germline V gives CDR1 LNHDA, CDR2 SQIVND (reference sequence). The V gene end was trimmed by 10 bases and the J gene end by 1 base; junction bases not matched to a gene: 11. CDR3 amino acids: CATAPWTSGGESYNEQFF. The CDR3 DNA follows: TGTGCCACCGCCCCATGGACTAGCGGGGGGGAGTCCTACAATGAGCAGTTCTTC. Full variable domain (missing parts from reference TRBV19 and TRBJ2-1): DGGITQSPKYLFRKEGQNVTLSCEQNLNHDAMYWYRQDPGQGLRLIYYSQIVNDFQKGDIAEGYSVSREKKESFPLTVTSAQKNPTAFYLCATAPWTSGGESYNEQFFGPGTRLTVL.

The chain uses TRBV10-3 and TRBJ1-1; 7 nucleotides agree with TRBD1. The CDR3 extends over 16 amino acids. With 5 bases clipped from V and 1 base from J, the junction kept 10 bases outside the gene matches. Germline CDR1 is ENHRY and CDR2 is SYGVKD. The CDR3: CAISQQGRWGNTEAFF. CDR3 DNA sequence: TGTGCCATCAGTCAACAGGGGAGGTGGGGGAACACTGAAGCTTTCTTT.

The chain carries TRBV2 and TRBJ2-5; 7 positions agree with TRBD2. Trimming cost V 4 bases and J 2 bases; bases outside gene matches: 7. The germline V gene encodes CDR1 SNHLY and CDR2 FYNNEI. The CDR3 contains 15 residues. CDR3 DNA sequence: TGTGCCAGCAGTGTGAGGGACTACGAGCAAGAGACCCAGTACTTC. This translates into CASSVRDYEQETQYF.

The CDR3 is CASSLDGLYQPQHF. The CDR3 DNA follows: TGTGCCAGCAGCTTAGATGGTCTGTACCAGCCCCAGCATTTT. The chain combines TRBV7-8 with TRBJ1-5; D not certain. There are 14 residues in the CDR3. Trimming removed 1 base at V and 7 bases at J, with 11 bases between. Germline lookup yields CDR1 SGHVS and CDR2 FQNEAQ. Filled out from reference TRBV7-8 and TRBJ1-5, the complete variable domain reads GAGVSQSPRYKVAKRGQDVALRCDPISGHVSLFWYQQALGQGPEFLTYFQNEAQLDKSGLPSDRFFAERPEGSVSTLKIQRTQQEDSAVYLCASSLDGLYQPQHFGDGTRLSIL.

Worth noting for this clonotype: One end of the junction varies from germline; a read error may be responsible. This chain links TRBV7-8 with TRBJ2-3; TRBD1 aligns across 7 bases. This CDR3 is 15 amino acids long. The V gene's germline CDR1 is SGHVS and CDR2 FQNEAQ. DNA of the CDR3: TGCGCCAGCAGCCAAAGACAGGGCGCCACAGATACGCAGTATTTT. Translation: CASSQRQGATDTQYF.

The chain combines TRBV6-1 with TRBJ1-5; TRBD1 matches at 8 bases. With 6 bases clipped from V and 7 bases from J, the junction kept 8 bases outside the gene matches. Per germline, CDR1 MNHNS and CDR2 SASEGT. The CDR3 is made up of 14 amino acids. DNA of the CDR3: TGTGCCAGCAGATTTGGACAGGGTGAGCAGCCCCAGCATTTT. Translated, it gives CASRFGQGEQPQHF.

As to this clonotype: A much bigger clone sits one base away, suggesting this may be a read error. The CDR3 coding sequence is TGTACCAGCAGTTACTCGTGGGTCCCAGATACGCAGTATTTT. Protein sequence: CTSSYSWVPDTQYF. The chain links TRBV6-6 to TRBJ2-3, with no clear D. Germline CDR1 MNHNY, CDR2 SVGAGI (reference sequence). The CDR3 has 14 amino acids.

This clonotype appeared many times. V is TRBV11-2 and J is TRBJ2-1; possibly TRBD2 for D (6 bases). The CDR3 spans 15 residues. The V end lost 5 bases, the J end lost 7 bases, and 18 bases lay between the germline ends. Germline CDR1 reads SGHAT; CDR2 reads FQNNGV. CDR3 loop: CASSLLAGLTNEQFF. Here the CDR3 DNA reads TGTGCCAGCAGCCTCCTTGCGGGACTTACAAATGAGCAGTTCTTC.

J is TRBJ1-3 and V is TRBV5-6, with no clear D. The V end lost 4 bases, the J end lost 0 bases, and 11 bases lay between the germline ends. This CDR3 is built from 15 residues. The germline V gene has CDR1 SGHDT and CDR2 YYEEEE. This CDR3 reads CASSRRLNSGNTIYF. In DNA form, the CDR3 reads TGTGCCAGCAGCCGGAGGTTGAACTCTGGAAACACCATATATTTT.

J is TRBJ1-1 and V is TRBV29-1; D unresolved. The CDR3 is 12 amino acids. Germline CDR1 is SQVTM and CDR2 is ANQGSEA. Between the trimmed V and J ends, which lost 7 bases and 4 bases, there was a span of 13 bases. Written as DNA, the CDR3 is TGCAGCGCAGTAAGTATGGGCACTGAAGCTTTCTTT. Protein: CSAVSMGTEAFF.

This clonotype appeared a few times. The chain carries TRBV7-3 and TRBJ1-1; TRBD1 aligns across 9 bases. After removal of 5 bases from V and 1 base from J, the junction contained 5 bases not matched to a gene. CDR3 length: 15 residues. From germline, CDR1 is SGHTA and CDR2 FQGTGA. The CDR3 loop reads CASSLGDRANTEAFF. The CDR3 bases are TGTGCCAGCAGCCTGGGGGACAGGGCGAACACTGAAGCTTTCTTT.

V is TRBV6-1 and J is TRBJ1-1, with D uncertain. Trimming removed 6 bases at V and 1 base at J, with 15 bases between. Germline CDR1 reads MNHNS; CDR2 reads SASEGT. This CDR3 has 15 residues. CDR3 region: CASSDRTHGNTEAFF. In nucleotides, the CDR3 is TGTGCCAGCAGCGACCGGACCCACGGGAACACTGAAGCTTTCTTT.

This clonotype was found many times. The chain recombines TRBV5-1 with TRBJ1-4; TRBD1 aligns across 9 bases. The CDR3 runs to 17 residues. The germline gives CDR1 SGHRS, CDR2 YFSETQ. After removal of 4 bases from V and 3 bases from J, the junction contained 10 bases not matched to a gene. The CDR3 nucleotides are TGCGCCAGCAGCCACTGGGACAGGGAAGTCGCTAATGAAAAACTGTTTTTT. Encoded protein: CASSHWDREVANEKLFF.

The V and J genes are TRBV7-9 and TRBJ2-3, with D perhaps matching TRBD1 (5 bases). V lost 5 bases and J 2 bases, leaving 8 bases between the germline ends. CDR3 length: 13 residues. The germline gives CDR1 SEHNR, CDR2 FQNEAQ (reference sequence). The CDR3 bases are TGTGCCAGCAGCCGACAGATCACAGATACGCAGTATTTT. Amino acid sequence: CASSRQITDTQYF.

Details on this clonotype: Germline is not matched at one junction end, which may reflect a read error. The genes are TRBV20-1 and TRBJ1-3, with a weak D call TRBD1 (5 bases). The length of the CDR3 is 14 residues. The germline V gene encodes CDR1 DFQATT and CDR2 SNEGSKA (reference sequence). DNA of the CDR3: TGCAGTGCCAGAGGGCCGATCTCAGGGAACACCATATACTTT. Protein sequence: CSARGPISGNTIYF.

This clonotype was detected many times. The V gene is TRBV19, the J gene TRBJ1-3, with D uncertain. This CDR3 is 13 amino acids long. CDR1 is LNHDA, CDR2 SQIVND, per germline (reference sequence). Trimming shortened V by 3 bases and J by 2 bases, and 5 bases separated the two germline ends. DNA of the CDR3: TGTGCCAGTAGTATGCTCCCTGGAAACACCATATATTTT. As protein: CASSMLPGNTIYF. The complete variable domain, with remaining parts taken from reference TRBV19 and TRBJ1-3, reads DGGITQSPKYLFRKEGQNVTLSCEQNLNHDAMYWYRQDPGQGLRLIYYSQIVNDFQKGDIAEGYSVSREKKESFPLTVTSAQKNPTAFYLCASSMLPGNTIYFGEGSWLTVV.